Listed here are 5 T cell receptor beta chains from one sample, sequenced in a study of CD8 T cells in Susac syndrome. RNA was extracted with the RNeasy kit, and a quantity of about 0.45 to 1 ug was reverse transcribed using random hexamers. TCRdb reprocessed the immunoSEQ multiplex PCR reads via MiXCR and lists one record per CDR3 protein. The sample has 130,000 to 150,000 distinct CDR3 sequences, about 94% seen once; the top ten hold 0.065% to 0.095%. The sample consisted of CD4+ T cells from PBMCs. Receptors originate from a human donor with Susac syndrome.

The gene calls are TRBV7-2 and TRBJ1-1; D gene uncertain. In germline, CDR1 is SGHTA, CDR2 FQGNSA. V dropped 6 bases and J dropped 0 bases, with 14 bases sitting between them. This CDR3 has 15 residues. The CDR3 DNA reads TGTGCCAGCAGAGCGAACGGAAACATGAACACTGAAGCTTTCTTT. It specifies CASRANGNMNTEAFF.

J is TRBJ2-2 and V is TRBV24-1; possibly TRBD2 for D (5 bases). Germline V gives CDR1 KGHDR, CDR2 SFDVKD. V shed 1 base and J shed 4 bases, with 15 bases lying between them. The CDR3 runs 17 residues. The CDR3 protein is CATSDFELGAVTGELFF. The DNA of the CDR3 is TGTGCCACCAGTGATTTTGAACTAGGTGCGGTCACCGGGGAGCTGTTTTTT.

The V gene is TRBV28, the J gene TRBJ2-7, with 8 bases that match TRBD1. The CDR3 length is 14 residues. V lost 7 bases to trimming and J lost 4 bases; unmatched junction nucleotides: 9. Germline V gene sequence: CDR1 MDHEN, CDR2 SYDVKM. The CDR3 protein is CASNGPGGMYEQYF. As DNA, the CDR3 is TGTGCCAGCAACGGCCCAGGGGGCATGTACGAGCAGTACTTC.

The gene calls are TRBV5-1 and TRBJ2-7; 11 bases align to TRBD2. The germline gives CDR1 SGHRS, CDR2 YFSETQ. The CDR3 is 14 amino acids. With 4 bases clipped from V and 3 bases from J, the junction kept 3 bases outside the gene matches. The CDR3 spells CASSGTSGHYEQYF. CDR3 coding DNA: TGCGCCAGCAGCGGGACTAGCGGCCACTACGAGCAGTACTTC.

This chain joins TRBV20-1 and TRBJ1-2, with D possibly TRBD1 on 5 matching bases. This CDR3 spans 15 amino acids. V lost 3 bases, J lost 0 bases, and 14 bases lay in between. Germline V gives CDR1 DFQATT, CDR2 SNEGSKA (reference sequence). The CDR3 region is CSASPDQGANYGYTF. The DNA of the CDR3 is TGCAGTGCTAGCCCCGATCAGGGCGCTAACTATGGCTACACCTTC.